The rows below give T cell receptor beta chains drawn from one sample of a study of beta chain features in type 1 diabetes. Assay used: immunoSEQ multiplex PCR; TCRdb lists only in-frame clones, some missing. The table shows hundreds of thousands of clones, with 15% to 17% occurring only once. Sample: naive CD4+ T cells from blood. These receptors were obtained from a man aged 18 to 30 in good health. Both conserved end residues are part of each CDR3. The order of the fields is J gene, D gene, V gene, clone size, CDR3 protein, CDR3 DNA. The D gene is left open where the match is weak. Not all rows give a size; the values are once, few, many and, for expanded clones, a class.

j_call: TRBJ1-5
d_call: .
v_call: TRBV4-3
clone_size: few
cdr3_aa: CASSQERGIQPQHF
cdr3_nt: TGCGCCAGCAGCCAAGAAAGGGGGATACAGCCCCAGCATTTT

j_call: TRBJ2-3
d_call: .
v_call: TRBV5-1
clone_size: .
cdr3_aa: CASSPPLSGTQYF
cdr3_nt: TGCGCCAGCAGCCCCCCTCTTAGCGGTACGCAGTATTTT

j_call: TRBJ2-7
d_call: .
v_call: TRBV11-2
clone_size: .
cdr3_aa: CASRARVGSSYEQYF
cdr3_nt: TGTGCCAGTAGGGCCCGGGTGGGGAGCTCCTACGAGCAGTACTTC

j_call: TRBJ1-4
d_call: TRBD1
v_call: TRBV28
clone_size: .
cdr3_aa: CASSSPGQGSEKLFF
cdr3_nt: TGTGCCAGCAGTTCACCGGGACAGGGAAGTGAAAAACTGTTTTTT

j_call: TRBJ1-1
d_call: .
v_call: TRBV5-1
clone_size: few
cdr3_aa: CASSLMALNTEAFF
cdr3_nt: TGCGCCAGCAGCTTGATGGCCCTGAACACTGAAGCTTTCTTT

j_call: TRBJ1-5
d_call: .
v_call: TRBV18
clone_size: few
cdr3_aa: CASSSLEGVQPQHF
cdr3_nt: TGTGCCAGCTCATCTTTGGAGGGGGTCCAGCCCCAGCATTTT

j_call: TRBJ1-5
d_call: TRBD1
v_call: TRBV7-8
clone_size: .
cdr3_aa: CASSFDRGNQPQHF
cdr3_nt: TGTGCCAGCAGCTTTGACAGGGGCAATCAGCCCCAGCATTTT

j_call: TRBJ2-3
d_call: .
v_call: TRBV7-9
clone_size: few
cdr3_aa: CASSPQTITDTQYF
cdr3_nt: TGTGCCAGCAGCCCACAGACCATCACAGATACGCAGTATTTT

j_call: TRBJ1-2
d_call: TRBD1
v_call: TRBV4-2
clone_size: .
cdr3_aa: CASSPRDRGVVGYTF
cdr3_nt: TGTGCCAGCAGCCCTAGGGACAGGGGAGTAGTTGGCTACACCTTC

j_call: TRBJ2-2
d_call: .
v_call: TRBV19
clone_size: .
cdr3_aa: CASSIRQDTGELFF
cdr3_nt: TGTGCCAGTAGTATAAGGCAGGACACCGGGGAGCTGTTTTTT

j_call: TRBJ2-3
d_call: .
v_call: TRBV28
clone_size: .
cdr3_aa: CASSLTGVSDTQYF
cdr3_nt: TGTGCCAGCAGTTTGACAGGTGTGTCAGATACGCAGTATTTT

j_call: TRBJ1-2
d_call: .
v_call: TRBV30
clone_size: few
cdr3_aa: CAPPGFNGYTF
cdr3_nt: TGTGCCCCACCGGGTTTTAATGGCTACACCTTC

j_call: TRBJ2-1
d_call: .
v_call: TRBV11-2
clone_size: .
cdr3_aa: CASSLGTGGNEQFF
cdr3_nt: TGTGCCAGCAGCTTAGGGACAGGAGGGAATGAGCAGTTCTTC

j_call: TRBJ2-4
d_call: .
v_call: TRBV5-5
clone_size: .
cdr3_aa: CASSHDDRNELAKNIQYF
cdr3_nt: TGTGCCAGCAGCCACGACGACAGGAATGAGTTAGCCAAAAACATTCAGTACTTC

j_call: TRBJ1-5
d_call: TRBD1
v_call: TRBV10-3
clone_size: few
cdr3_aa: CAISGQGTWPQHF
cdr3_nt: TGTGCCATCAGTGGACAGGGTACGTGGCCCCAGCATTTT

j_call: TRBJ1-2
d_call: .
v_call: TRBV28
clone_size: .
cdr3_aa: CASSGQKYGYTF
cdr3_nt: TGTGCCAGCAGCGGACAGAAATATGGCTACACCTTC

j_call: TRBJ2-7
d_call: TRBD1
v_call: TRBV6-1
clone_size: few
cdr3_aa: CASSEGSTGTGLSF
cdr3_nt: TGTGCCAGCAGTGAAGGATCAACCGGGACAGGGCTTTCCTTC

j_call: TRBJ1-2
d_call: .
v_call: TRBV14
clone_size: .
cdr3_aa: CASSQERRENRNYGYTF
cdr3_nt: TGTGCCAGCAGCCAAGAACGCCGGGAAAACCGAAACTATGGCTACACCTTC

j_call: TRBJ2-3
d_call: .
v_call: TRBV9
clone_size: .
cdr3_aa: CASSSHRVDTQYF
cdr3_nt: TGTGCCAGCAGCTCCCACAGGGTAGATACGCAGTATTTT

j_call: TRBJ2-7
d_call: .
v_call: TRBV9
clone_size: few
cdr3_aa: CASSTRDGAYEQYF
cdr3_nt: TGTGCCAGCAGCACCCGGGACGGCGCCTACGAGCAGTACTTC

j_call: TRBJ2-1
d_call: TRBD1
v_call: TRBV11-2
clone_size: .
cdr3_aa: CASSSSYRDSNNEQFF
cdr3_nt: TGTGCCAGCAGCTCGAGCTACCGGGACAGCAACAATGAGCAGTTCTTC

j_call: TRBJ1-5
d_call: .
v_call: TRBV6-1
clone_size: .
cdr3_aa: CASIGVLNQPQHF
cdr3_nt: TGTGCCAGCATCGGCGTGCTCAATCAGCCCCAGCATTTT

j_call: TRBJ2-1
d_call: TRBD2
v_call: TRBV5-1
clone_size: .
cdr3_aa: CASSPLGREGINEQFF
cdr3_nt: TGCGCCAGCAGCCCACTAGGGCGGGAGGGTATAAATGAGCAGTTCTTC

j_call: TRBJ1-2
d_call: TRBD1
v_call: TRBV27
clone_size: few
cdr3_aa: CASRPTGVYGYTF
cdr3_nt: TGTGCCAGCAGGCCTACAGGGGTCTATGGCTACACCTTC

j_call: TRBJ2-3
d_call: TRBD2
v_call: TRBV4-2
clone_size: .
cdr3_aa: CASSQGRLAGAVDTQYF
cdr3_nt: TGTGCCAGCAGCCAAGGTCGACTAGCGGGAGCGGTAGATACGCAGTATTTT

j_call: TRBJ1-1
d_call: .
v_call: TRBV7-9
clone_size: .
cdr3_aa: CASSLTGETTEAFF
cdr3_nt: TGTGCCAGCAGCTTAACAGGTGAGACCACTGAAGCTTTCTTT

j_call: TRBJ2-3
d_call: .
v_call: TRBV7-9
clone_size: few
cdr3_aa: CASSLKGSTDTQYF
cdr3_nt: TGTGCCAGCAGCTTAAAAGGGTCCACAGATACGCAGTATTTT

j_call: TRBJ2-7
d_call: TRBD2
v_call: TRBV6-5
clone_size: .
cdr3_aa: CASTPLLAGSYEQYF
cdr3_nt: TGTGCCAGCACGCCCCTACTAGCGGGCTCCTACGAGCAGTACTTC

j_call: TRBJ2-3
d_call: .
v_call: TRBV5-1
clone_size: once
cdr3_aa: CASSLVGDGTDTQYF
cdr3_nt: TGCGCCAGCAGCTTGGTTGGGGATGGCACAGATACGCAGTATTTT

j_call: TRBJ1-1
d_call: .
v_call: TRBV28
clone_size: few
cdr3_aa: CASSQAPGGRRYTEAFF
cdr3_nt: TGTGCCAGCAGTCAAGCCCCCGGGGGGCGCAGGTACACTGAAGCTTTCTTT

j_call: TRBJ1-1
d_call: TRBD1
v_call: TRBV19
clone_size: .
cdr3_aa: CASSLSFRDRGMNTEAFF
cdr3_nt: TGTGCCAGTAGTTTGTCCTTCCGGGACAGGGGAATGAACACTGAAGCTTTCTTT

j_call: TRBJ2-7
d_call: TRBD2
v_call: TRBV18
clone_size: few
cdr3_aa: CASSQSPSGSSYEQYF
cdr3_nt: TGTGCCAGCTCACAGAGTCCTAGCGGTAGCTCCTACGAGCAGTACTTC

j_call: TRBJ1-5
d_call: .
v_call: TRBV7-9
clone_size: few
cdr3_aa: CASSPSAGRNQPQHF
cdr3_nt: TGTGCCAGCAGCCCCTCGGCAGGGCGCAATCAGCCCCAGCATTTT

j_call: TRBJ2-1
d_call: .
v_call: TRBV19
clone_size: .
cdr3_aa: CASSFTFGARGYNEQFF
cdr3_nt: TGTGCCAGTAGTTTTACATTCGGGGCGCGGGGTTACAATGAGCAGTTCTTC

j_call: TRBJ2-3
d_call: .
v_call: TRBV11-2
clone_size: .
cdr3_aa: CASSFSPGPGTDTQYF
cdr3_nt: TGTGCCAGCAGCTTTTCCCCCGGACCAGGCACAGATACGCAGTATTTT

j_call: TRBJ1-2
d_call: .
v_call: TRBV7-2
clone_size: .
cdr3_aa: CASSLDQGRYGYTF
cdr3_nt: TGTGCCAGCAGCTTAGATCAGGGGCGGTATGGCTACACCTTC

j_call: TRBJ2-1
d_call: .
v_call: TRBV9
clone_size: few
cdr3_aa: CASSVANPAYNEQFF
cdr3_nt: TGTGCCAGCAGCGTAGCCAACCCAGCCTACAATGAGCAGTTCTTC

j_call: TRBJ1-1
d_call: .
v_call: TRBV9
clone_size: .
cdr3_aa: CASSVVAGASTEAFF
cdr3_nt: TGTGCCAGCAGCGTAGTGGCAGGGGCGAGCACTGAAGCTTTCTTT

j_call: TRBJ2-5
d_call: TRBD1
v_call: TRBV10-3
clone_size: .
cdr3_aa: CAISNRGHQETQYF
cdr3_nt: TGTGCCATCAGTAACAGGGGACACCAAGAGACCCAGTACTTC

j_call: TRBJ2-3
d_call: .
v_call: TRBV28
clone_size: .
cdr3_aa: CASNPIGGATDTQYF
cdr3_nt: TGTGCCAGCAACCCCATAGGGGGGGCGACAGATACGCAGTATTTT